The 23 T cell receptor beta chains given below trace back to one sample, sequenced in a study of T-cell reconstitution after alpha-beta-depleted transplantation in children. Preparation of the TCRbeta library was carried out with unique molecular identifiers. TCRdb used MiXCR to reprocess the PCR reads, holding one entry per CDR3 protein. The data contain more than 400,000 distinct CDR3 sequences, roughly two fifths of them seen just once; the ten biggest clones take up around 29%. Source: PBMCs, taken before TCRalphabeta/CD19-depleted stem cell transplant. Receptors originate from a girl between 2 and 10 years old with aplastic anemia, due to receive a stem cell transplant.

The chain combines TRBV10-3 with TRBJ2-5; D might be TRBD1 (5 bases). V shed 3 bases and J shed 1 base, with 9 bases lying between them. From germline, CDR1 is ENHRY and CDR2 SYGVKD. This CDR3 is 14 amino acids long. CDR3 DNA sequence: TGTGCCATCAGTGACCCGACAGCCCAAGAGACCCAGTACTTC. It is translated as CAISDPTAQETQYF.

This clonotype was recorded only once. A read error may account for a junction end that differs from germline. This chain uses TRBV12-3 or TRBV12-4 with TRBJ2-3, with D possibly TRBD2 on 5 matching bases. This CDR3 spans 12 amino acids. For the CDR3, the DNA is TGTGCCAGCAGACTCACAGCGGATACGCAGAATTTT. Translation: CASRLTADTQNF.

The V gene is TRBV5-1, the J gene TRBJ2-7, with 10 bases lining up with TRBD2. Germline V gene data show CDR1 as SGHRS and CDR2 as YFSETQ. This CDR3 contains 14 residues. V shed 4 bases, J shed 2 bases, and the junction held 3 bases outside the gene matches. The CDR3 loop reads CASSESGRAYEQYF. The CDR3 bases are TGCGCCAGCAGCGAAAGCGGGAGGGCCTACGAGCAGTACTTC.

The CDR3 sequence: CSVEGASGSEQYF. Written as DNA, the CDR3 is TGCAGCGTTGAAGGGGCTAGCGGGAGCGAGCAGTACTTC. The genes are TRBV29-1 and TRBJ2-7; TRBD2 matches 10 bases. This CDR3 comprises 13 residues. Germline V CDR1 and CDR2: SQVTM, ANQGSEA. The junction had 3 bases not matched to a gene; V was cut back by 1 base and J by 6 bases.

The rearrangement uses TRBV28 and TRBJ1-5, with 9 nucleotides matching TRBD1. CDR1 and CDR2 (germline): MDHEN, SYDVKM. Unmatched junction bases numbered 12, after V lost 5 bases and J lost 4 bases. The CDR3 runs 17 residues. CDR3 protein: CASSPTGGAPNNQPQHF. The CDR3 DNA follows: TGTGCCAGCAGTCCCACAGGGGGCGCTCCGAATAATCAGCCCCAGCATTTT.

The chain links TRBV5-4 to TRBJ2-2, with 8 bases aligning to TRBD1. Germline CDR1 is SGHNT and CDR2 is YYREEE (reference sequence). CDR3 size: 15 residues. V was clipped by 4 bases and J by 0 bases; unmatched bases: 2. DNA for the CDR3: TGTGCCAGCAGCGAGGGACAGGCGAACACCGGGGAGCTGTTTTTT. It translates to CASSEGQANTGELFF.

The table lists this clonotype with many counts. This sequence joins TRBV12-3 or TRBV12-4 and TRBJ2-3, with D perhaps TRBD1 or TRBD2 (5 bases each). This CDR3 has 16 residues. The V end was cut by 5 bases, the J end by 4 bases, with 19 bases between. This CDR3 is CASSQDGTLGADTQYF. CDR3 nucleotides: TGTGCCAGCAGTCAAGACGGGACCCTGGGGGCAGATACGCAGTATTTT.

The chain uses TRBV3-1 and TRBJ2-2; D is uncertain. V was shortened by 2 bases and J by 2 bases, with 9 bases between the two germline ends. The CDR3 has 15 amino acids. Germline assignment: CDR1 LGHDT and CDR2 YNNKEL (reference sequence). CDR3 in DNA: TGTGCCAGCAGCCAATCCGGATTCAACACCGGGGAGCTGTTTTTT. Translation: CASSQSGFNTGELFF.

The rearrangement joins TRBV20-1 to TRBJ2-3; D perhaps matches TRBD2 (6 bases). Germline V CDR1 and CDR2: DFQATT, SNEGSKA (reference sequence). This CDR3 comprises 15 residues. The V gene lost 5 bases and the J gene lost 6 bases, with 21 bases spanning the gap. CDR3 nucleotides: TGCAGTGCTGCCCCACCACTAGCCGGGCGGGATACGCAGTATTTT. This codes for CSAAPPLAGRDTQYF.

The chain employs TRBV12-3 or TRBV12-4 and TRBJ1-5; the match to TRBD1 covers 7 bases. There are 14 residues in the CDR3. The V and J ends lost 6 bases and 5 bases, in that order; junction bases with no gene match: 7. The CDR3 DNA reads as TGTGCCAGCAGCCCCGACAGGGCGGATCAGCCCCAGCATTTT. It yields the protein CASSPDRADQPQHF.

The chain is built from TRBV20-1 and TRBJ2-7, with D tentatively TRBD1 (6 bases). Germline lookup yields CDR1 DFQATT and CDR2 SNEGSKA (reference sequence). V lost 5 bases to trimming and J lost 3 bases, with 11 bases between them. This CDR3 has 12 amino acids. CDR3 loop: CSAPRGHYEQYF. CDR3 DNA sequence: TGCAGTGCTCCTAGGGGACACTACGAGCAGTACTTC.

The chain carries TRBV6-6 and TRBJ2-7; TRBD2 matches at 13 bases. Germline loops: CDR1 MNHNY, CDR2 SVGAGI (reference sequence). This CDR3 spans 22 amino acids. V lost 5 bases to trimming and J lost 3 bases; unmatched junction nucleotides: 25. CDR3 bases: TGTGCCAGCAGTCCCACGGGCAGGACCGGGACTAGCGGGATCACGGGCCGCTACGAGCAGTACTTC. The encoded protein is CASSPTGRTGTSGITGRYEQYF.

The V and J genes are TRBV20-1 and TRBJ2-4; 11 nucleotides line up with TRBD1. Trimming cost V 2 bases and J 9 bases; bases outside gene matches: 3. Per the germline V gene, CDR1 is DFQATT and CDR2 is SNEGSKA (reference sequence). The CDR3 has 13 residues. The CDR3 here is CSARKGTGGIQYF. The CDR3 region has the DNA TGCAGTGCTAGAAAGGGGACAGGGGGCATTCAGTACTTC.

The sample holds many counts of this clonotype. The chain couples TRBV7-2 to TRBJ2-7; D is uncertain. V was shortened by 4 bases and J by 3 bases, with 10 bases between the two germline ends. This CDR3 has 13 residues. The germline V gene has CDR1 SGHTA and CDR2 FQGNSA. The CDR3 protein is CASSYGTYYEQYF. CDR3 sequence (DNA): TGTGCCAGCAGCTATGGCACCTACTACGAGCAGTACTTC.

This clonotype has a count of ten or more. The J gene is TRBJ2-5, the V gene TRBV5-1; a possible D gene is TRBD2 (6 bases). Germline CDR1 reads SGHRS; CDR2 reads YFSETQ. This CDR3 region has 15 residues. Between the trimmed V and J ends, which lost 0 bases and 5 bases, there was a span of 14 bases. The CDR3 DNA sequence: TGCGCCAGCAGCTTGGCCCCCCGGGCGGGGGAGACCCAGTACTTC. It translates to CASSLAPRAGETQYF.

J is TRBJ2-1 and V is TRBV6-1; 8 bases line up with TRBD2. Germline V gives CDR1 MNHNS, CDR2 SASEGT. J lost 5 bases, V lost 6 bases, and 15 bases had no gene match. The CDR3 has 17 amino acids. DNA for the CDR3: TGTGCCAGCAGCCCCTTCTCCCCAGCGGGAGTAAACAATGAGCAGTTCTTC. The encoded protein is CASSPFSPAGVNNEQFF.

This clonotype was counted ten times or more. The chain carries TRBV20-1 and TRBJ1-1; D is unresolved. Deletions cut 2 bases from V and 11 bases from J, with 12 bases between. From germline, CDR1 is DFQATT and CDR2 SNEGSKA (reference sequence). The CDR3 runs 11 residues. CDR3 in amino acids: CSARSDWHAFF. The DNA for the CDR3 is TGCAGTGCTAGATCCGATTGGCATGCTTTCTTT.

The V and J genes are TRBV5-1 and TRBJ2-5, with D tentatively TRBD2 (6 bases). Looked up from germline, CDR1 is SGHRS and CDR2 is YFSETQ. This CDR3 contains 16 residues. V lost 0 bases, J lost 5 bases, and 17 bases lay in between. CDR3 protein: CASSLGVTGDVETQYF. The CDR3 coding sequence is TGCGCCAGCAGCTTGGGGGTAACGGGGGATGTGGAGACCCAGTACTTC.

CDR3 in DNA: TGTGCCAGCAGCCTCGGGGACAGGGCCCACGAGCAGTACTTC. It encodes CASSLGDRAHEQYF. The V call is TRBV11-3, the J call TRBJ2-7, with 9 bases that match TRBD1. The V gene's germline CDR1 is SGHNT and CDR2 YENEEA. The CDR3 length is 14 residues. J was trimmed by 5 bases and V by 5 bases; bases with no gene match: 7.

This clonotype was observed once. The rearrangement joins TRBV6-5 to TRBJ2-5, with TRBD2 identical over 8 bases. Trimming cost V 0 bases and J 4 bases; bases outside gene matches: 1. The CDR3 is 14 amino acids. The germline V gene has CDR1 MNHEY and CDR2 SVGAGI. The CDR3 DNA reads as TGTGCCAGCAGTTACTCGACTAGCGCAGAGACCCAGTACTTC. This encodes CASSYSTSAETQYF.

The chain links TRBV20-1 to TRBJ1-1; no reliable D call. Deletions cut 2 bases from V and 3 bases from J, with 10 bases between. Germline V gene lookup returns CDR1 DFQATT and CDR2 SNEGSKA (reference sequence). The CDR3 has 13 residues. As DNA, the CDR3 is TGCAGTGCTAGATGGGTAAAGGACACTGAAGCTTTCTTT. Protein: CSARWVKDTEAFF.

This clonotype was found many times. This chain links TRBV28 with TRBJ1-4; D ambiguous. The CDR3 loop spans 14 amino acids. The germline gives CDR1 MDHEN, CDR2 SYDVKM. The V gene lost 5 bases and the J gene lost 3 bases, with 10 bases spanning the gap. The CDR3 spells CASSAGISNEKLFF. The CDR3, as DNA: TGTGCCAGCAGTGCGGGTATTTCTAATGAAAAACTGTTTTTT.

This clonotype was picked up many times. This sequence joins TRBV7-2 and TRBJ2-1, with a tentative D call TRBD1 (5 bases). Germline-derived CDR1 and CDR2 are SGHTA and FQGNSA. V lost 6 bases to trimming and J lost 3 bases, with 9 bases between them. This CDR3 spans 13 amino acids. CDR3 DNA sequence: TGTGCCAGCAGTTGGCAGGGCTACAATGAGCAGTTCTTC. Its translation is CASSWQGYNEQFF.